Listed below are T cell receptor beta chains from one sample, sequenced in a study of OX40 agonist ivuxolimab in advanced cancers. Method: immunoSEQ multiplex PCR; TCRdb's copy keeps in-frame clones and lacks some. This table holds about 58,000 clones, over 75% found once. The sequenced sample was CD4+ or CD8+ T cells sorted from blood, obtained in a trial of the OX40 agonist ivuxolimab. The receptors stem from an adult with an advanced solid tumor such as melanoma, head and neck, liver or kidney cancer. Both conserved end residues are part of each CDR3. A D gene is named only where the DNA matches it firmly. Clone size is shown for a subset of rows, as once, few, many or a class of expanded clone.

d_call: NA; v_call: TRBV5-6; clone_size: NA; j_call: TRBJ2-2; cdr3_nt: TGTGCCAGCAGCTGGGGGCAGGGTACCGCCGGGGAGCTGTTTTTT; cdr3_aa: CASSWGQGTAGELFF
d_call: TRBD2; v_call: TRBV19; clone_size: NA; j_call: TRBJ2-5; cdr3_nt: TGTGCCAGTAGTATCACTAGCGGGCACCAAGAGACCCAGTACTTC; cdr3_aa: CASSITSGHQETQYF
d_call: NA; v_call: TRBV6-1; clone_size: NA; j_call: TRBJ1-2; cdr3_nt: TGTGCCAGCAGTGAGTACGGGGAAAACTATGGCTACACCTTC; cdr3_aa: CASSEYGENYGYTF
d_call: TRBD2; v_call: TRBV30; clone_size: NA; j_call: TRBJ2-5; cdr3_nt: TGTGCCTGGAGTCCGGGACTAGCGGGATTCCAAGAGACCCAGTACTTC; cdr3_aa: CAWSPGLAGFQETQYF
d_call: NA; v_call: TRBV6-5; clone_size: NA; j_call: TRBJ2-7; cdr3_nt: TGTGCCAGCAGCCAGGGTGGGGGGACCGTCTCCGAGCAGTACTTC; cdr3_aa: CASSQGGGTVSEQYF
d_call: NA; v_call: TRBV7-8; clone_size: NA; j_call: TRBJ2-7; cdr3_nt: TGTGCCAGCAGCTTAAGCTCTTCTATCTACGAGCAGTACTTC; cdr3_aa: CASSLSSSIYEQYF
d_call: NA; v_call: TRBV23-1; clone_size: NA; j_call: TRBJ2-7; cdr3_nt: TGCGCCAGGTGGGGGCGTCCCTCCTACGAGCAGTACTTC; cdr3_aa: CARWGRPSYEQYF
d_call: NA; v_call: TRBV19; clone_size: once; j_call: TRBJ1-4; cdr3_nt: TGTGCCAGTAGTCCTACAGGGACCCGGGGTGAAAAACTGTTTTTT; cdr3_aa: CASSPTGTRGEKLFF
d_call: TRBD1; v_call: TRBV5-5; clone_size: NA; j_call: TRBJ2-7; cdr3_nt: TGTGCCAGCAGCTTGGACGGGACAGGGAGATCCTACGAGCAGTACTTC; cdr3_aa: CASSLDGTGRSYEQYF
d_call: NA; v_call: TRBV10-1; clone_size: NA; j_call: TRBJ1-1; cdr3_nt: TGCGCCAGCAGTGAGCTGGGTCTGAACACTGAAGCTTTCTTT; cdr3_aa: CASSELGLNTEAFF
d_call: NA; v_call: TRBV28; clone_size: NA; j_call: TRBJ2-7; cdr3_nt: TGTGCCAGCAGTTTTCCGGGGGACGAGCAGTACTTC; cdr3_aa: CASSFPGDEQYF
d_call: TRBD1; v_call: TRBV6-1; clone_size: NA; j_call: TRBJ1-1; cdr3_nt: TGTGCCAGCAGTGAAGCTGTAGGGGGCGGACGTGAAGCTTTCTTT; cdr3_aa: CASSEAVGGGREAFF
d_call: TRBD2; v_call: TRBV19; clone_size: NA; j_call: TRBJ2-2; cdr3_nt: TGTGCCAGTGGGACTAGCGGAAACACCGGGGAGCTGTTTTTT; cdr3_aa: CASGTSGNTGELFF
d_call: NA; v_call: TRBV5-1; clone_size: NA; j_call: TRBJ2-3; cdr3_nt: TGCGCCAGCAGCTTGGCCGGGACATTCGGAGCAGATACGCAGTATTTT; cdr3_aa: CASSLAGTFGADTQYF
d_call: TRBD1; v_call: TRBV29-1; clone_size: NA; j_call: TRBJ1-1; cdr3_nt: TGCAGCGTTGAGTTGACAGGGGTCACTGAAGCTTTCTTT; cdr3_aa: CSVELTGVTEAFF
d_call: NA; v_call: TRBV21-1; clone_size: NA; j_call: TRBJ2-7; cdr3_nt: TGTGCCAGCAGCTCCCGAGAGTTTGAAGGCGAGCAGTACTTC; cdr3_aa: CASSSREFEGEQYF
d_call: NA; v_call: TRBV4-2; clone_size: NA; j_call: TRBJ1-1; cdr3_nt: TGTGCCAGCAGCCAAGAGGGGGACCCCAGGGTTGAAGCTTTCTTT; cdr3_aa: CASSQEGDPRVEAFF
d_call: TRBD1; v_call: TRBV11-2; clone_size: NA; j_call: TRBJ1-5; cdr3_nt: TGTGCCAGCAGCTGGACAGGGGGTCAGCCCCAGCATTTT; cdr3_aa: CASSWTGGQPQHF
d_call: NA; v_call: TRBV6-5; clone_size: NA; j_call: TRBJ1-2; cdr3_nt: TGTGCCAGCAGTTTTAGCGGCTATGGCTACACCTTC; cdr3_aa: CASSFSGYGYTF
d_call: TRBD1; v_call: TRBV19; clone_size: NA; j_call: TRBJ2-7; cdr3_nt: TGTGCCAGTAGTAAGGGGGACAGGGGCAACGAGCAGTACTTC; cdr3_aa: CASSKGDRGNEQYF
d_call: TRBD1; v_call: TRBV19; clone_size: NA; j_call: TRBJ1-4; cdr3_nt: TGTGCCAGTAGTCGGCAGGGGGCGGAAAAACTGTTTTTT; cdr3_aa: CASSRQGAEKLFF
d_call: NA; v_call: TRBV9; clone_size: NA; j_call: TRBJ2-7; cdr3_nt: TGTGCCAGCAGCGTAGCCCCAGGACTCTACGAGCAGTACTTC; cdr3_aa: CASSVAPGLYEQYF
d_call: NA; v_call: TRBV4-3; clone_size: NA; j_call: TRBJ1-3; cdr3_nt: TGCGCCAGCAGCCAAGATAACGGCTTTTTGGGGGGAAACACCATATATTTT; cdr3_aa: CASSQDNGFLGGNTIYF
d_call: TRBD2; v_call: TRBV2; clone_size: NA; j_call: TRBJ2-5; cdr3_nt: TGTGCCAGCAGTTTGACTAGCGGGTACCAAGAGACCCAGTACTTC; cdr3_aa: CASSLTSGYQETQYF
d_call: TRBD2; v_call: TRBV7-6; clone_size: NA; j_call: TRBJ2-5; cdr3_nt: TGTGCCAGCAGCTTAGCTGCCGCCGGGACTAGCGGGAACCTACCCCCCAAGACCCAGTACTTC; cdr3_aa: CASSLAAAGTSGNLPPKTQYF
d_call: NA; v_call: TRBV7-3; clone_size: NA; j_call: TRBJ2-3; cdr3_nt: TGTGCCAGCAGCTTCGGGGATAGCACAGATACGCAGTATTTT; cdr3_aa: CASSFGDSTDTQYF
d_call: NA; v_call: TRBV28; clone_size: NA; j_call: TRBJ1-2; cdr3_nt: TGTGCCAGCAGCTTACAGGGAGTATTATTGTTTGGCTACACCTTC; cdr3_aa: CASSLQGVLLFGYTF
d_call: NA; v_call: TRBV27; clone_size: once; j_call: TRBJ2-1; cdr3_nt: TGTGCCAGCAGTTTCGGGGTTGCGACCTACAATGAGCAGTTCTTC; cdr3_aa: CASSFGVATYNEQFF
d_call: NA; v_call: TRBV7-8; clone_size: once; j_call: TRBJ2-3; cdr3_nt: TGTGCCAGCAGCTTACGAAGGGGAAACTCAGATACGCAGTATTTT; cdr3_aa: CASSLRRGNSDTQYF
d_call: TRBD1; v_call: TRBV10-3; clone_size: NA; j_call: TRBJ2-2; cdr3_nt: TGTGCCACGGCGGGACAGGGGGGCACCGGGGAGCTGTTTTTT; cdr3_aa: CATAGQGGTGELFF
d_call: NA; v_call: TRBV19; clone_size: once; j_call: TRBJ2-7; cdr3_nt: TGTGCCAGTGGGGAACTCTACGAGCAGTACTTC; cdr3_aa: CASGELYEQYF
d_call: NA; v_call: TRBV6-6; clone_size: few; j_call: TRBJ2-5; cdr3_nt: TGTGCCAGCAGGCTCTGGGAGACCCAGTACTTC; cdr3_aa: CASRLWETQYF
d_call: NA; v_call: TRBV6-5; clone_size: NA; j_call: TRBJ2-7; cdr3_nt: TGTGCCAGCAGCCACAGCGGCGAGCAGTACTTC; cdr3_aa: CASSHSGEQYF
d_call: NA; v_call: TRBV6-6; clone_size: NA; j_call: TRBJ1-2; cdr3_nt: TGTGCCAGCAGTTACTCGAACAGGGTAGACTATGGCTACACCTTC; cdr3_aa: CASSYSNRVDYGYTF
d_call: TRBD1; v_call: TRBV19; clone_size: once; j_call: TRBJ1-5; cdr3_nt: TGTGCCAGTAGTATAGATCTGGGACAGGGGGCAAATCAGCCCCAGCATTTT; cdr3_aa: CASSIDLGQGANQPQHF
d_call: NA; v_call: TRBV4-2; clone_size: NA; j_call: TRBJ1-3; cdr3_nt: TGTGCCAGCAGCCCGGAGCTCTCTGGAAACACCATATATTTT; cdr3_aa: CASSPELSGNTIYF
d_call: NA; v_call: TRBV5-4; clone_size: few; j_call: TRBJ1-2; cdr3_nt: TGTGCCAGCAGCCCATGGACTGGAGACTATGGCTACACCTTC; cdr3_aa: CASSPWTGDYGYTF
d_call: NA; v_call: TRBV19; clone_size: NA; j_call: TRBJ2-6; cdr3_nt: TGTGCCAGTAACAGGCGCTCTGGGGCCAACGTCCTGACTTTC; cdr3_aa: CASNRRSGANVLTF
d_call: TRBD1; v_call: TRBV30; clone_size: NA; j_call: TRBJ1-6; cdr3_nt: TGTGCCTGGAGCGAGACAGGGTTTCGGAATTCACCCCTCCACTTT; cdr3_aa: CAWSETGFRNSPLHF
d_call: TRBD2; v_call: TRBV15; clone_size: NA; j_call: TRBJ2-7; cdr3_nt: TGTGCCACCAGCAGAGATAACAGCGGGGGCCGCGAGCAGTACTTC; cdr3_aa: CATSRDNSGGREQYF
d_call: TRBD1; v_call: TRBV19; clone_size: NA; j_call: TRBJ1-1; cdr3_nt: TGTGCCAGTAGGGGGACAGGGGGCACGAACACTGAAGCTTTCTTT; cdr3_aa: CASRGTGGTNTEAFF
d_call: NA; v_call: TRBV4-3; clone_size: NA; j_call: TRBJ1-4; cdr3_nt: TGCGCCAGCAGCCAATCACCTGACAGGAAAAAACTGTTTTTT; cdr3_aa: CASSQSPDRKKLFF
d_call: NA; v_call: TRBV5-8; clone_size: NA; j_call: TRBJ1-3; cdr3_nt: TGTGCCAGCAGCTTGGCGGGAGAAGCTGGAAACACCATATATTTT; cdr3_aa: CASSLAGEAGNTIYF
d_call: NA; v_call: TRBV11-2; clone_size: NA; j_call: TRBJ2-3; cdr3_nt: TGTGCCAGCAGCCAGCAGCGGGGCACAGATACGCAGTATTTT; cdr3_aa: CASSQQRGTDTQYF
d_call: NA; v_call: TRBV30; clone_size: NA; j_call: TRBJ1-1; cdr3_nt: TGTGCCTGGGGCCGATCGGTTGGCGTTAGCATGAACACTGAAGCTTTCTTT; cdr3_aa: CAWGRSVGVSMNTEAFF
d_call: TRBD1; v_call: TRBV11-2; clone_size: once; j_call: TRBJ1-2; cdr3_nt: TGTGCCAGCAGCCGCGACAGGACAGGGCATGGCTACACCTTC; cdr3_aa: CASSRDRTGHGYTF
d_call: TRBD1; v_call: TRBV10-3; clone_size: NA; j_call: TRBJ2-5; cdr3_nt: TGTGCCATCAGTGACCGACAGGGGACAGAGACCCAGTACTTC; cdr3_aa: CAISDRQGTETQYF
d_call: TRBD1; v_call: TRBV4-3; clone_size: NA; j_call: TRBJ2-1; cdr3_nt: TGCGCCAGCAGCCAATTTACTCAGGGGGCTTCCTACAATGAGCAGTTCTTC; cdr3_aa: CASSQFTQGASYNEQFF
d_call: NA; v_call: TRBV6-5; clone_size: NA; j_call: TRBJ1-5; cdr3_nt: TGTGCCAGCGGGTGGGCCAGGGAGAGCAATCAGCCCCAGCATTTT; cdr3_aa: CASGWARESNQPQHF
d_call: NA; v_call: TRBV5-8; clone_size: NA; j_call: TRBJ2-1; cdr3_nt: TGTGCCAGCAGCTTAGGGGGGGCGCGGAATGAGCAGTTCTTC; cdr3_aa: CASSLGGARNEQFF
d_call: TRBD2; v_call: TRBV2; clone_size: NA; j_call: TRBJ2-1; cdr3_nt: TGTGCCAGCAGTGAAAAGTATTGGGGACTAGTAGACAATGAGCAGTTCTTC; cdr3_aa: CASSEKYWGLVDNEQFF
d_call: NA; v_call: TRBV10-2; clone_size: NA; j_call: TRBJ1-1; cdr3_nt: TGCGCCAGCAGCCGACTACAGGGTGGAAACACTGAAGCTTTCTTT; cdr3_aa: CASSRLQGGNTEAFF
d_call: NA; v_call: TRBV6-5; clone_size: NA; j_call: TRBJ2-2; cdr3_nt: TGTGCCAGCAGCCGAAGCCAGGGAAGGGAGCTGTTTTTT; cdr3_aa: CASSRSQGRELFF
d_call: TRBD1; v_call: TRBV28; clone_size: NA; j_call: TRBJ2-7; cdr3_nt: TGTGCCAGCAGAACCGGGACAGGGATCCACGAGCAGTACTTC; cdr3_aa: CASRTGTGIHEQYF
d_call: TRBD1; v_call: TRBV19; clone_size: NA; j_call: TRBJ1-3; cdr3_nt: TGTGCCAGTGGAACGACAGGGGGAAACACCATATATTTT; cdr3_aa: CASGTTGGNTIYF
d_call: TRBD2; v_call: TRBV18; clone_size: NA; j_call: TRBJ2-7; cdr3_nt: TGTGCCAGCTCACCCGGACTAGCGAGTCTCTACGAGCAGTACTTC; cdr3_aa: CASSPGLASLYEQYF